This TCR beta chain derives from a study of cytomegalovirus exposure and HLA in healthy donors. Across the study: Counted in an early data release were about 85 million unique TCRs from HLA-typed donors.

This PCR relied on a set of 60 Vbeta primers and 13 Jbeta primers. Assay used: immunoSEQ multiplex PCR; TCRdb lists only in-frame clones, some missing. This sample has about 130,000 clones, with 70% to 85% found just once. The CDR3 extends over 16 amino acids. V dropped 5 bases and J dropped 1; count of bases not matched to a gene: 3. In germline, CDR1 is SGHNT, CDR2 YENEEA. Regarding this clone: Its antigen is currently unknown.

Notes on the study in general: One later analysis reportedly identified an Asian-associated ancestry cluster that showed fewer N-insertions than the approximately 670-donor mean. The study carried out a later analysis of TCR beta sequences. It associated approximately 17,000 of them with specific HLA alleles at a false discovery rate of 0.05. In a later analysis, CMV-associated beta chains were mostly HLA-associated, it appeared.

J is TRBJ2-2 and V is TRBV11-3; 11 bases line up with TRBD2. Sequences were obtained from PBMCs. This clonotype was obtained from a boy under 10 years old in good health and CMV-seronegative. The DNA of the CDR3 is TGTGCCAGCAGCCCGACTAGCGGGGAGAACACCGGGGAGCTGTTTTTT. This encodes CASSPTSGENTGELFF.